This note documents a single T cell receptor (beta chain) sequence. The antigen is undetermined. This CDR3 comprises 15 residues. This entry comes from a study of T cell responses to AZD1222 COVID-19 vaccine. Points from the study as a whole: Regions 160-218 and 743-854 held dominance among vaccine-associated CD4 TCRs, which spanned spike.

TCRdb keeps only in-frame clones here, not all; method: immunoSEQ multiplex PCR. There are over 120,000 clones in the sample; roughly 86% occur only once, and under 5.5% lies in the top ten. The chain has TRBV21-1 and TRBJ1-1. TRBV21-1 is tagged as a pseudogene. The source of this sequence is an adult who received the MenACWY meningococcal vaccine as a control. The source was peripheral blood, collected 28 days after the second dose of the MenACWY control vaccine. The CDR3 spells CASSKGGRLNTEAFF. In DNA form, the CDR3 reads TGTGCCAGCAGTAAAGGCGGACGGTTGAACACTGAAGCTTTCTTT.